This is a list of T cell receptor beta chains from one sample in a study of blood T cell repertoires in COVID-19. Profiled with immunoSEQ multiplex PCR; TCRdb holds only in-frame clones, not every one. This table has about 400,000 clones, roughly nine tenths appearing once. The source material was PBMCs or T cells enriched from blood (not recorded which). The receptors stem from a woman aged 25-40 years who had recovered from COVID-19. Each CDR3 is given with its conserved first and last residue. D genes are given only for firm matches. Some rows have no size entry. The others give once, few or many, or a class for an expanded clone.

V gene: TRBV28
J gene: TRBJ1-2
clone size: .
D gene: TRBD1
CDR3 protein: CASAPPGQNYGYTF
CDR3 DNA: TGTGCCAGTGCTCCACCGGGACAGAACTATGGCTACACCTTC

V gene: TRBV27
J gene: TRBJ1-1
clone size: .
D gene: .
CDR3 protein: CASSYQGLTLTGKGRTNTEAFF
CDR3 DNA: TGTGCCAGCAGTTATCAAGGTCTAACTTTGACGGGGAAGGGCCGGACGAACACTGAAGCTTTCTTT

V gene: TRBV6-4
J gene: TRBJ2-3
clone size: .
D gene: TRBD2
CDR3 protein: CASSPKAGGPTDTQYF
CDR3 DNA: TGTGCCAGCAGTCCTAAAGCGGGAGGGCCAACAGATACGCAGTATTTT

V gene: TRBV27
J gene: TRBJ1-5
clone size: .
D gene: .
CDR3 protein: CASSLWGDQPQHF
CDR3 DNA: TGTGCCAGCAGTTTGTGGGGGGATCAGCCCCAGCATTTT

V gene: TRBV19
J gene: TRBJ1-4
clone size: .
D gene: TRBD1
CDR3 protein: CASSHDRAITNEKLFF
CDR3 DNA: TGTGCCAGTAGCCATGACAGGGCCATAACTAATGAAAAACTGTTTTTT

V gene: TRBV11-2
J gene: TRBJ2-2
clone size: .
D gene: .
CDR3 protein: CASSLYRDRTGELFF
CDR3 DNA: TGTGCCAGCAGCTTGTACAGGGATCGCACCGGGGAGCTGTTTTTT

V gene: TRBV30
J gene: TRBJ2-1
clone size: .
D gene: .
CDR3 protein: CAWSPERSEQFF
CDR3 DNA: TGTGCCTGGAGTCCGGAAAGGAGTGAGCAGTTCTTC

V gene: TRBV27
J gene: TRBJ2-3
clone size: few
D gene: TRBD2
CDR3 protein: CASNPGRQVEGTDTQYF
CDR3 DNA: TGTGCCAGCAACCCCGGGAGGCAAGTGGAGGGCACAGATACGCAGTATTTT

V gene: TRBV19
J gene: TRBJ1-1
clone size: .
D gene: TRBD1
CDR3 protein: CASSIVGRGQGVPEAFF
CDR3 DNA: TGTGCCAGTAGTATAGTTGGAAGGGGACAGGGAGTACCTGAAGCTTTCTTT

V gene: TRBV9
J gene: TRBJ1-5
clone size: .
D gene: .
CDR3 protein: CASSVGGALEPQHF
CDR3 DNA: TGTGCCAGCAGCGTAGGAGGAGCTCTGGAGCCCCAGCATTTT

V gene: TRBV13
J gene: TRBJ2-1
clone size: .
D gene: TRBD1
CDR3 protein: CASSSEGARRLNEQFF
CDR3 DNA: TGTGCCAGCAGCTCCGAGGGGGCGCGACGTCTCAATGAGCAGTTCTTC

V gene: TRBV2
J gene: TRBJ2-2
clone size: .
D gene: .
CDR3 protein: CASSAPRQPVNTGELFF
CDR3 DNA: TGTGCCAGCAGCGCTCCTCGACAACCAGTCAACACCGGGGAGCTGTTTTTT

V gene: TRBV3-1/TRBV3-2
J gene: TRBJ2-1
clone size: .
D gene: .
CDR3 protein: CASSQGSVLATYNEQFF
CDR3 DNA: TGTGCCAGCAGCCAAGGGTCAGTGCTAGCGACCTACAATGAGCAGTTCTTC

V gene: TRBV7-8
J gene: TRBJ1-5
clone size: few
D gene: .
CDR3 protein: CASSFGGLYSNQPQHF
CDR3 DNA: TGTGCCAGCAGCTTCGGGGGGTTGTATAGCAATCAGCCCCAGCATTTT

V gene: TRBV11-2
J gene: TRBJ2-3
clone size: .
D gene: .
CDR3 protein: CASSLVGLLTDTQYF
CDR3 DNA: TGTGCCAGCAGCTTAGTCGGACTCCTCACAGATACGCAGTATTTT

V gene: TRBV18
J gene: TRBJ1-3
clone size: .
D gene: .
CDR3 protein: CASSPPSESGNTIYF
CDR3 DNA: TGTGCCAGCTCACCACCCTCTGAGTCTGGAAACACCATATATTTT

V gene: TRBV2
J gene: TRBJ2-1
clone size: .
D gene: .
CDR3 protein: CASSLGGNEQFF
CDR3 DNA: TGTGCCAGCAGTCTAGGAGGGAATGAGCAGTTCTTC

V gene: TRBV7-3
J gene: TRBJ2-1
clone size: .
D gene: TRBD2
CDR3 protein: CASSRPGRGGSSASSYNEQFF
CDR3 DNA: TGTGCCAGCAGCCGTCCCGGACGGGGGGGTTCTAGCGCGAGCTCCTACAATGAGCAGTTCTTC

V gene: TRBV29-1
J gene: TRBJ2-3
clone size: .
D gene: TRBD2
CDR3 protein: CSVDRGSGGTGDTQYF
CDR3 DNA: TGCAGCGTTGATAGGGGTAGCGGGGGGACTGGGGATACGCAGTATTTT

V gene: TRBV19
J gene: TRBJ1-2
clone size: .
D gene: TRBD1
CDR3 protein: CASNHRGLSGYTF
CDR3 DNA: TGTGCCAGTAATCACAGGGGTCTTTCTGGCTACACCTTC

V gene: TRBV9
J gene: TRBJ2-1
clone size: once
D gene: .
CDR3 protein: CASSVGILSTYNEQFF
CDR3 DNA: TGTGCCAGCAGCGTAGGAATACTCTCAACCTACAATGAGCAGTTCTTC

V gene: TRBV2
J gene: TRBJ2-1
clone size: .
D gene: TRBD2
CDR3 protein: CASLRGRDYNEQFF
CDR3 DNA: TGTGCCAGCCTACGGGGGAGGGATTACAATGAGCAGTTCTTC

V gene: TRBV5-1
J gene: TRBJ2-3
clone size: once
D gene: .
CDR3 protein: CASSLEDTQYF
CDR3 DNA: TGCGCCAGCAGCCTAGAGGATACGCAGTATTTT

V gene: TRBV6-6
J gene: TRBJ1-1
clone size: .
D gene: TRBD1
CDR3 protein: CASSSTGDEAFF
CDR3 DNA: TGTGCCAGCAGTAGCACAGGGGATGAAGCTTTCTTT

V gene: TRBV2
J gene: TRBJ1-1
clone size: .
D gene: .
CDR3 protein: CASTLGERHFYTEAFF
CDR3 DNA: TGTGCCAGTACCTTAGGAGAACGGCACTTTTACACTGAAGCTTTCTTT

V gene: TRBV2
J gene: TRBJ1-2
clone size: .
D gene: TRBD1
CDR3 protein: CASPIGGQGVNYGYTF
CDR3 DNA: TGTGCCAGCCCGATCGGGGGACAGGGGGTTAACTATGGCTACACCTTC

V gene: TRBV5-1
J gene: TRBJ2-5
clone size: .
D gene: TRBD1
CDR3 protein: CASSLGGQGAQETQYF
CDR3 DNA: TGCGCCAGCAGCTTGGGCGGACAGGGGGCTCAAGAGACCCAGTACTTC

V gene: TRBV27
J gene: TRBJ1-6
clone size: .
D gene: TRBD1
CDR3 protein: CASSSSLGTGYSPLHF
CDR3 DNA: TGTGCCAGCAGTTCCTCCCTCGGGACAGGCTATTCACCCCTCCACTTT

V gene: TRBV2
J gene: TRBJ2-7
clone size: .
D gene: TRBD1
CDR3 protein: CASSPEWVGGPYEQYF
CDR3 DNA: TGTGCCAGCAGCCCTGAGTGGGTAGGGGGCCCCTACGAGCAGTACTTC

V gene: TRBV7-8
J gene: TRBJ1-2
clone size: .
D gene: TRBD1
CDR3 protein: CASSLRQGAKYGYTF
CDR3 DNA: TGTGCCAGCAGCTTAAGACAGGGGGCGAAGTATGGCTACACCTTC

V gene: TRBV3-1/TRBV3-2
J gene: TRBJ1-2
clone size: .
D gene: TRBD1
CDR3 protein: CASSQERTGSYGYTF
CDR3 DNA: TGTGCCAGCAGCCAAGAAAGGACAGGGAGCTATGGCTACACCTTC

V gene: TRBV3-1/TRBV3-2
J gene: TRBJ2-2
clone size: .
D gene: .
CDR3 protein: CASSQGGLYTGELFF
CDR3 DNA: TGTGCCAGCAGCCAAGGAGGGTTGTACACCGGGGAGCTGTTTTTT

V gene: TRBV6-5
J gene: TRBJ1-3
clone size: .
D gene: TRBD1
CDR3 protein: CASSLGQATYTIYF
CDR3 DNA: TGTGCCAGCAGTTTGGGACAGGCGACTTACACCATATATTTT

V gene: TRBV10-1
J gene: TRBJ1-3
clone size: few
D gene: .
CDR3 protein: CASSESTGSNRNTIYF
CDR3 DNA: TGCGCCAGCAGTGAGTCGACGGGGTCCAATAGAAACACCATATATTTT

V gene: TRBV19
J gene: TRBJ1-3
clone size: .
D gene: .
CDR3 protein: CASSLTGLSGNTIYF
CDR3 DNA: TGTGCCAGTAGCCTTACGGGTCTCTCTGGAAACACCATATATTTT

V gene: TRBV7-2
J gene: TRBJ2-7
clone size: .
D gene: .
CDR3 protein: CASSLSSQAGYEQYF
CDR3 DNA: TGTGCCAGCAGCTTGTCCTCCCAGGCAGGTTACGAGCAGTACTTC

V gene: TRBV9
J gene: TRBJ1-1
clone size: .
D gene: TRBD1
CDR3 protein: CASSVGTGRGNTEAFF
CDR3 DNA: TGTGCCAGCAGCGTGGGGACAGGGCGCGGGAACACTGAAGCTTTCTTT

V gene: TRBV19
J gene: TRBJ2-3
clone size: .
D gene: TRBD1
CDR3 protein: CASIQGASSADTQYF
CDR3 DNA: TGTGCCAGTATTCAGGGGGCGAGTTCGGCAGATACGCAGTATTTT

V gene: TRBV28
J gene: TRBJ2-5
clone size: .
D gene: TRBD1
CDR3 protein: CASTGRGTGVWETQYF
CDR3 DNA: TGTGCCAGCACCGGCCGAGGGACAGGGGTCTGGGAGACCCAGTACTTC

V gene: TRBV5-1
J gene: TRBJ1-1
clone size: .
D gene: .
CDR3 protein: CASSLGAGENTEAFF
CDR3 DNA: TGCGCCAGCAGCTTGGGGGCAGGGGAGAACACTGAAGCTTTCTTT

V gene: TRBV12-5
J gene: TRBJ1-4
clone size: once
D gene: .
CDR3 protein: CASGFSRDRGKLFF
CDR3 DNA: TGTGCTAGTGGTTTTTCCAGGGACCGGGGGAAACTGTTTTTT

V gene: TRBV7-3
J gene: TRBJ2-1
clone size: .
D gene: .
CDR3 protein: CASSSRPSDSYNEQFF
CDR3 DNA: TGTGCCAGCAGCTCAAGACCTAGCGATTCCTACAATGAGCAGTTCTTC